A selection of T cell receptor beta chains follows, all from one sample in a study of OX40 agonist ivuxolimab in advanced cancers. Libraries were prepared by immunoSEQ multiplex PCR; TCRdb keeps only in-frame clonotypes and omits some of them. The table has more than 65,000 clones, 84% seen once; the top ten hold around 25%. Specimen: CD4+ or CD8+ T cells sorted from blood, collected in a trial of the OX40 agonist ivuxolimab. The source is an adult with an advanced solid tumor such as melanoma, head and neck, liver or kidney cancer. Both conserved end residues are part of each CDR3. The D gene is left open where the match is weak. Not every row has a clone size; where given, it reads once, few, many or a size class.

j_call v_call d_call clone_size cdr3_nt cdr3_aa
TRBJ2-7 TRBV30 TRBD1 NA TGTGCCTGGGGGGGGGACAGGGGCTACGAGCAGTACTTC CAWGGDRGYEQYF
TRBJ2-7 TRBV6-5 NA NA TGTGCCAGCAAAAGAACGGACGAGCAGTACTTC CASKRTDEQYF
TRBJ2-1 TRBV6-1 TRBD2 once TGTGCCAGCAGTGCACTAGCGGGTGGGGCCAATGAGCAGTTCTTC CASSALAGGANEQFF
TRBJ2-1 TRBV12-2 NA NA TGTGCAAGTCGCTTAACCATACCCTGGACTAGCGGGGGAGTCCATGAGCAGTTCTTC CASRLTIPWTSGGVHEQFF
TRBJ1-1 TRBV7-9 NA NA TGTGCCAGCATGAAACGGGAGGCGCGCACTGAAGCTTTCTTT CASMKREARTEAFF
TRBJ2-7 TRBV7-2 NA NA TGTGCCAGCAGCTTAGATGGGACCGAAGGGGACGAGCAGTACTTC CASSLDGTEGDEQYF
TRBJ2-1 TRBV4-2 NA NA TGTGCCAGCAGCCAGGACCTGAGCGGTACCTACAATGAGCAGTTCTTC CASSQDLSGTYNEQFF
TRBJ1-5 TRBV6-6 NA NA TGTGCCAGCAGTTACGGGCAGAGCAATCAGCCCCAGCATTTT CASSYGQSNQPQHF
TRBJ2-1 TRBV5-1 NA once TGCGCCAGCAGCTTGGAAATAGGCCTATACAATGAGCAGTTCTTC CASSLEIGLYNEQFF
TRBJ2-1 TRBV29-1 NA NA TGCAGCACTGCCGCAGGGGTAGATGTTTACAATGAGCAGTTCTTC CSTAAGVDVYNEQFF
TRBJ1-4 TRBV6-5 TRBD1 NA TGTGCCAGCAGTTACTCCCCACAGGGGACGTATGAAAAACTGTTTTTT CASSYSPQGTYEKLFF
TRBJ2-1 TRBV11-2 NA NA TGTGCCAGCAGCCTGGGGCTTGAGCAGTTCTTC CASSLGLEQFF
TRBJ2-4 TRBV28 TRBD2 NA TGTGCCAGCAGTTTATCTCAATTTAGCGGGGGGGCCTCAGCCAAAAACATTCAGTACTTC CASSLSQFSGGASAKNIQYF
TRBJ1-2 TRBV5-6 NA NA TGTGCCAGCAGCTTGGGCAGGCACTATGGCTACACCTTC CASSLGRHYGYTF
TRBJ1-2 TRBV5-1 TRBD1 NA TGCGCCAGCAGCTTGCTCCCGACAGGGGGCGTCTATGGCTACACCTTC CASSLLPTGGVYGYTF
TRBJ2-3 TRBV13 NA NA TGTGCCAGCAGCCTCCCCGGCAGGGGCCTAACAGATACGCAGTATTTT CASSLPGRGLTDTQYF
TRBJ1-1 TRBV4-3 NA NA TGCGCCAGCAGCCAAGGAGTGAACACTGAAGCTTTCTTT CASSQGVNTEAFF
TRBJ2-3 TRBV5-5 NA NA TGTGCCAGCAGCCTGGTCTCCGCAGATACGCAGTATTTT CASSLVSADTQYF
TRBJ2-1 TRBV11-3 NA NA TGTGCCAGCAGCTTAGACCAGGCCAGGGATGAGCAGTTCTTC CASSLDQARDEQFF
TRBJ1-1 TRBV6-5 TRBD1 NA TGTGCCAGCAGTTCCGGGACAGGGATACACACTGAAGCTTTCTTT CASSSGTGIHTEAFF
TRBJ2-1 TRBV11-3 NA NA TGTGCCAGCAGCTTAGTGGCGGGGGCAAATGAGCAGTTCTTC CASSLVAGANEQFF
TRBJ2-1 TRBV6-5 NA NA TGTGCCAGCAGTTACTCCCAAATATTATACAATGAGCAGTTCTTC CASSYSQILYNEQFF